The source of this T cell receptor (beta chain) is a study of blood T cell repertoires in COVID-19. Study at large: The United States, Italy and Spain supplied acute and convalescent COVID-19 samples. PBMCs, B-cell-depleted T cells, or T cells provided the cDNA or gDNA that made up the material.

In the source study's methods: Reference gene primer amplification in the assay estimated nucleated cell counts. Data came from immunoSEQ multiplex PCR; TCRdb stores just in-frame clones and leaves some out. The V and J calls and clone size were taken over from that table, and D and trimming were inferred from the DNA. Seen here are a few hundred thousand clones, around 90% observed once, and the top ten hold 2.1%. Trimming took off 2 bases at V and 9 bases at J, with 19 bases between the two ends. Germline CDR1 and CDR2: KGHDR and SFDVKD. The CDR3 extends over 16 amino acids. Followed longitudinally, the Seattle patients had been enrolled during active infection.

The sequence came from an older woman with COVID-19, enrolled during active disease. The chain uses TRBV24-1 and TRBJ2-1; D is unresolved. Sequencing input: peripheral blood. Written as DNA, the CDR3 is TGTGCCACCAGTGATTCGAAACTTTCTCCGAGTAGTGAGCAGTTCTTC. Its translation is CATSDSKLSPSSEQFF.